A selection of T cell receptor beta chains follows, all from one sample in a study of tumor-infiltrating lymphocytes in oesophageal squamous cell carcinoma. TCRdb passed the PCR reads through MiXCR, listing each CDR3 protein once. The data show about 10,000 distinct CDR3 sequences, over 50% seen once. Sample: esophageal tumor tissue. The receptors come from a male donor with esophageal squamous cell carcinoma. Each CDR3 is given with its conserved first and last residue. Fields, in order: V gene, CDR3 protein.

>TRBV4-1
CASSQGTGGFYGYTF
>TRBV10-2
CASSESKVRYEQYF
>TRBV6-2/TRBV6-3
CASGSPRLELFF
>TRBV7-8
CASSLVETQYF
>TRBV5-1
CASSPKLAGEVVYF
>TRBV7-6
CASSLGRNTGELFF
>TRBV7-3
CASSLAAGQLYNEQFF
>TRBV11-3
CASSSGLAGVTDTQYF
>TRBV7-3
CASSSSNNSPLHF
>TRBV10-3
CATEDGTQPQHF
>TRBV7-8
CASRVAGVSYEQYF
>TRBV7-2
CASSLMLDYNEQFF
>TRBV6-1
CASSGRTVRGSNQPQHF
>TRBV7-2
CASTRSRTYEQYF
>TRBV7-9
CASSSGTGVQNEQFF
>TRBV6-2/TRBV6-3
CASRDYFTDTQYF
>TRBV6-1
CATSGGRSGAGELYF
>TRBV7-3
CASSLQGSETQYF
>TRBV7-3
CASSLGPRGEQFF
>TRBV7-9
CASSLLGLAGKETQYF
>TRBV6-1
CASSPPGQGAFEQYF
>TRBV7-6
CASSGTINNEQYF
>TRBV5-1
CASSLDLSSGNTIYF
>TRBV7-2
CASSLGRESEQYF